Sequencing of this TCR beta chain was carried out in a study of blood T cells in healthy people across ages (dated by TCRdb to between 2014 and 2017). The study in broad terms: In model experiments, template switching captured about one uniquely barcoded TCR beta cDNA molecule for every two T cells. Age-related changes in TCR beta repertoire diversity were measured in the study by deep sequencing normalized with unique cDNA molecular identifiers. The donors were divided into four age groups: young (average around 16 years), middle-aged (approximately 42), aged (approximately 62) and long-lived (nearly 85). Donors of different ages were randomly distributed across sequencing lanes to avoid experimental bias. Using the same blood draw, the study looked at two additional independent replicas of 1 million unique cDNA reads for two donors, one aged 18 to 29 and the other aged 80 or older. Summary of the overall study and its limitations: Because profiling used bulk unsorted PBMCs, naive and antigen-experienced compartments could not be compared conclusively. The percentage of naive T cells measured by flow cytometry correlated strongly with observed TCR beta diversity. Observed TCR beta diversity per million T cells fell roughly linearly with age, and a significant reduction was already apparent by age roughly 41. The long-lived group showed more naive CD4+ T cells, fewer expanded clones and increased TCR diversity than the aged group, suggesting age selection. Because donor CMV infection status was unknown, age-related changes in expanded clonotypes were potentially confounded. Estimates of total diversity from one million sequenced T cells were regarded as lower bounds and underestimates.

Libraries were constructed by 5' RACE. The data were produced on an Illumina HiSeq 2500. A second PCR of about 7 to 12 cycles was run with a J-beta primer mix and a sample-barcoded 5' primer. A unique molecular identifier was introduced onto each TCR beta cDNA molecule by a template-switch 5' adaptor carrying 12 random nucleotides. Each sample yielded at least 3 million CDR3-containing paired-end reads. The Mint cDNA synthesis kit, primed by a TRBC-specific oligonucleotide, was used to synthesize first-strand cDNA from all RNA. After uracil-DNA glycosylase treatment, a first 18-cycle PCR used universal primers M1SS and BC2_uni_R on all cDNA. The source study handled its data this way. Each sample was normalized by randomly selecting 1 million high-quality reads, each carrying a distinct molecular identifier. Reads with shared molecular identifiers were discarded instead of being binned into consensus sequences. MiTCR, run with a Q25 quality threshold and the strictest error-elimination algorithm, handled CDR3 identification, clonotype clustering and error correction. A nonparametric unseen species model using Euler transformation provided a lower-bound estimate of total TCR beta diversity. TCRdb redid the processing of the public reads, applying fastp at Q25 and MiXCR, and retained in-frame beta chains. Identical CDR3 proteins give one entry, which carries the most common genes and DNA. Here the V and J calls rest on TCRdb's processing, not on the authors' analysis. Present in this sample are around 940,000 distinct CDR3 sequences, roughly 50% of which were seen just once. Around 21% of the sample is held by the ten biggest clonotypes.

Remarks on this clonotype: Its recognized antigen is unknown. There are no base qualities to consult, and no much larger clone falls within one base.

The roughly 39 donors, aged about 6 to 95 years, were systemically healthy Caucasian individuals from Russia. Each donor gave approximately 9.3 milliliters of peripheral blood, collected into EDTA-treated Vacutainer tubes. PBMCs were isolated by Ficoll-Paque density-gradient centrifugation, with at least 7 million obtained per sample. Total RNA, at least 6 micrograms per sample, was extracted from PBMCs with Trizol reagent. For every donor, an aliquot of PBMCs went through flow cytometry to measure the percentages of naive CD45RAhigh/CD27high T cells. The receptor's source is a woman aged 55-69 years in good health. Input material: blood.

The bases are TGCGCCAGCAGCCAAGATCCCCTCTCGACAGATACGCAGTATTTT. Its coded protein is CASSQDPLSTDTQYF. Recombination linked TRBV4-3 to TRBJ2-3; the D gene cannot be resolved reliably. Via the germline V gene, CDR1 is LGHNA and CDR2 YSLEER. The V and J ends are trimmed by 0 bases and 3 bases, leaving 10 bases between them. The CDR3 holds 15 amino acids from the cysteine to the phenylalanine. Only the CDR3 part of the read is kept: 45 bases, read in frame from the first base.